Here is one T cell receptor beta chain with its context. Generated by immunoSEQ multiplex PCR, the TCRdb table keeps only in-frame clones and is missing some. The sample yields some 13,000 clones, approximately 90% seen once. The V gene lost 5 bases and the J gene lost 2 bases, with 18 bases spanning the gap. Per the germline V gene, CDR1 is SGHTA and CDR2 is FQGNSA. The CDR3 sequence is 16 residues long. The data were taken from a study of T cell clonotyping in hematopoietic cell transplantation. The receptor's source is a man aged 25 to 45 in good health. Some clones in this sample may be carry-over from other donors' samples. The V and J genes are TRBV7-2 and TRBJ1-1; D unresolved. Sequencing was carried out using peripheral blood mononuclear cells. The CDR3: CASSRYPTGVNTEAFF. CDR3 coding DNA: TGTGCCAGCAGCCGATACCCTACCGGGGTAAACACTGAAGCTTTCTTT.